This passage covers 16 T cell receptor beta chains from one sample sequenced in a study of blood T cell repertoires in COVID-19. Some clones are missing from TCRdb's copy, which holds only in-frame ones; the method was immunoSEQ multiplex PCR. The table records about 100,000 clones, around 84% of them present only once. Source material: peripheral blood. The source of these receptors is an older woman with active or convalescent COVID-19.

The chain is built from TRBV28 and TRBJ1-1; 10 bases line up with TRBD1. The CDR3 length is 15 residues. V shed 7 bases, J shed 5 bases, and the junction held 10 bases outside the gene matches. CDR1 is MDHEN and CDR2 is SYDVKM in the germline V gene. CDR3 in amino acids: CASIPRDRGQTEAFF. Here the CDR3 DNA reads TGTGCCAGCATCCCACGCGACAGGGGGCAAACTGAAGCTTTCTTT.

The chain couples TRBV19 to TRBJ2-3, with a weak D call TRBD1 (6 bases). V shed 3 bases and J shed 6 bases, with 22 bases lying between them. Germline V gene lookup returns CDR1 LNHDA and CDR2 SQIVND (reference sequence). The CDR3 contains 17 residues. The chain's CDR3 is CASSIGRQAYIRDTQYF. Here the CDR3 DNA reads TGTGCCAGTAGTATTGGGCGACAGGCCTATATTCGGGATACGCAGTATTTT.

The rearrangement uses TRBV19 and TRBJ2-1, with D possibly being TRBD1 (7 bases). The V end was cut by 3 bases, the J end by 7 bases, with 19 bases between. This CDR3 region has 16 residues. CDR1 is LNHDA, CDR2 SQIVND, per germline (reference sequence). CDR3: CASSIRGVATRNEQFF. As DNA, the CDR3 is TGTGCCAGTAGTATCAGGGGGGTCGCTACACGGAATGAGCAGTTCTTC.

Concerning this clone itself: Other DNA variants within this sample encode the same CDR3. The J gene is TRBJ1-2, the V gene TRBV4-3; a weak D match, TRBD1 (6 bases). The CDR3 totals 15 residues. Per the germline V gene, CDR1 is LGHNA and CDR2 is YSLEER. With 0 bases removed from V and 2 bases from J, the gap between germline ends came to 10 bases. The CDR3 loop is CASSQDLGGNYGYTF. CDR3 in DNA: TGCGCCAGCAGCCAAGATCTTGGGGGCAACTATGGCTACACCTTC.

The chain joins TRBV29-1 to TRBJ2-5; tentatively, D is TRBD2 (6 bases). Per germline, CDR1 SQVTM and CDR2 ANQGSEA. V was shortened by 6 bases and J by 2 bases, with 19 bases between the two germline ends. The CDR3 sequence is 15 residues long. The CDR3 region has the DNA TGCAGCGTCCTAAGAGGTAGCGGTCAACAAGAGACCCAGTACTTC. The encoded protein is CSVLRGSGQQETQYF.

The J gene is TRBJ2-1, the V gene TRBV5-1, with TRBD2 matching over 13 bases. V dropped 0 bases and J dropped 6; count of bases not matched to a gene: 0. Germline V gene data show CDR1 as SGHRS and CDR2 as YFSETQ. The CDR3 runs 15 residues. In DNA, the CDR3 is TGCGCCAGCAGCTTGGGACTAGCGGGGGGCAATGAGCAGTTCTTC. Translated: CASSLGLAGGNEQFF.

The rearrangement uses TRBV18 and TRBJ1-1; D uncertain. Per the germline V gene, CDR1 is KGHSH and CDR2 is LQKENI. V was pared by 2 bases and J by 3 bases, with 10 bases between. CDR3 length: 14 amino acids. CDR3 sequence: CASSPETTHTEAFF. In DNA, the CDR3 is TGTGCCAGCTCACCAGAGACAACACACACTGAAGCTTTCTTT. The whole variable domain, remainder taken from reference TRBV18 and TRBJ1-1, is NAGVMQNPRHLVRRRGQEARLRCSPMKGHSHVYWYRQLPEEGLKFMVYLQKENIIDESGMPKERFSAEFPKEGPSILRIQQVVRGDSAAYFCASSPETTHTEAFFGQGTRLTVV.

The gene calls are TRBV28 and TRBJ1-2; 7 bases align to TRBD1. CDR3 length: 12 amino acids. Germline CDR1 and CDR2: MDHEN and SYDVKM. The J segment lost 8 bases and the V segment lost 8 bases, leaving 8 bases of the junction unmatched. CDR3 bases: TGTGCCAGCGGAATGAGGGGGCGCGGCTACACCTTC. Translated, it gives CASGMRGRGYTF.

V is TRBV7-2 and J is TRBJ2-1, with no clear D. The CDR3 covers 14 residues. Trimming removed 6 bases from V and 0 bases from J, with 9 bases in between. The germline gives CDR1 SGHTA, CDR2 FQGNSA. This CDR3 is CASSSSSSYNEQFF. CDR3 nucleotide sequence: TGTGCCAGCAGTTCGAGTAGCTCCTACAATGAGCAGTTCTTC. Together with reference TRBV7-2 and TRBJ2-1, the CDR3 gives the full variable domain: GAGVSQSPSNKVTEKGKDVELRCDPISGHTALYWYRQSLGQGLEFLIYFQGNSAPDKSGLPSDRFSAERTGGSVSTLTIQRTQQEDSAVYLCASSSSSSYNEQFFGPGTRLTVL.

This chain links TRBV29-1 with TRBJ1-1, with a possible D match to TRBD1 (6 bases). The CDR3 runs 13 residues. Germline CDR1 is SQVTM and CDR2 is ANQGSEA. Trimming pared 6 bases from V and 1 base from J, leaving 12 bases between. In DNA form, the CDR3 reads TGCAGCGTGCTCACAGGGAAGAACACTGAAGCTTTCTTT. Translation gives CSVLTGKNTEAFF. The full variable domain, completed using reference TRBV29-1 and TRBJ1-1, is SAVISQKPSRDICQRGTSLTIQCQVDSQVTMMFWYRQQPGQSLTLIATANQGSEATYESGFVIDKFPISRPNLTFSTLTVSNMSPEDSSIYLCSVLTGKNTEAFFGQGTRLTVV.

The chain carries TRBV19 and TRBJ1-2, with 8 bases identical to TRBD1. The CDR3 has 13 amino acids. After removal of 5 bases from V and 4 bases from J, the junction contained 3 bases not matched to a gene. Germline-derived CDR1 and CDR2 are LNHDA and SQIVND (reference sequence). The CDR3 region is CASSPQGGYGYTF. CDR3 sequence (DNA): TGTGCCAGTAGTCCACAGGGGGGCTATGGCTACACCTTC. Based on the CDR3 plus reference TRBV19 and TRBJ1-2, the full variable domain is DGGITQSPKYLFRKEGQNVTLSCEQNLNHDAMYWYRQDPGQGLRLIYYSQIVNDFQKGDIAEGYSVSREKKESFPLTVTSAQKNPTAFYLCASSPQGGYGYTFGSGTRLTVV.

The chain is built from TRBV5-1 and TRBJ1-3; 7 nucleotides line up with TRBD1. CDR1 and CDR2 (germline): SGHRS, YFSETQ. This CDR3 is 14 amino acids long. Unmatched junction bases numbered 7, after V lost 7 bases and J lost 3 bases. The CDR3 DNA sequence: TGCGCCAGCCGATTGACAGGGTTTGGAAACACCATATATTTT. It yields the protein CASRLTGFGNTIYF.

The chain is built from TRBV9 and TRBJ2-3; 7 nucleotides line up with TRBD2. CDR3 length: 16 residues. V lost 0 bases to trimming and J lost 2 bases; unmatched junction nucleotides: 6. The germline CDR1 and CDR2 sequences are SGDLS and YYNGEE. CDR3 DNA: TGTGCCAGCAGCGTAGGCGCTGGGACTACCACAGATACGCAGTATTTT. This codes for CASSVGAGTTTDTQYF.

J is TRBJ1-3 and V is TRBV9; D possibly corresponds to TRBD1 (5 bases). Germline CDR1 is SGDLS and CDR2 is YYNGEE. The CDR3 spans 16 residues. V was trimmed by 0 bases and J by 0 bases, leaving 10 bases between them. The CDR3 region has the DNA TGTGCCAGCAGCGTAGGGGGCACCCGCTCTGGAAACACCATATATTTT. Translated, it gives CASSVGGTRSGNTIYF.

The V and J genes are TRBV3-1 (or the pseudogene TRBV3-2) and TRBJ1-2, with 8 nucleotides matching TRBD1. The trim removed 4 bases at V and 4 bases at J, leaving 8 bases unmatched. CDR3 length equals 15 residues. The germline CDR1 and CDR2 sequences are LGHDT and YNNKEL (reference sequence). DNA of the CDR3: TGTGCCAGCAGCCCACAGGTTCAGGGGGCCTATGGCTACACCTTC. Translated, it gives CASSPQVQGAYGYTF.

The genes are TRBV10-2 and TRBJ2-3; TRBD2 might be the D (7 bases). The CDR3 extends over 14 amino acids. V gave up 5 bases and J gave up 6 bases, with 15 bases separating them. The germline CDR1 and CDR2 sequences are WSHSY and SAAADI. The CDR3: CASSLLGGGDTQYF. CDR3 DNA sequence: TGCGCCAGCAGTTTACTAGGGGGGGGCGATACGCAGTATTTT.